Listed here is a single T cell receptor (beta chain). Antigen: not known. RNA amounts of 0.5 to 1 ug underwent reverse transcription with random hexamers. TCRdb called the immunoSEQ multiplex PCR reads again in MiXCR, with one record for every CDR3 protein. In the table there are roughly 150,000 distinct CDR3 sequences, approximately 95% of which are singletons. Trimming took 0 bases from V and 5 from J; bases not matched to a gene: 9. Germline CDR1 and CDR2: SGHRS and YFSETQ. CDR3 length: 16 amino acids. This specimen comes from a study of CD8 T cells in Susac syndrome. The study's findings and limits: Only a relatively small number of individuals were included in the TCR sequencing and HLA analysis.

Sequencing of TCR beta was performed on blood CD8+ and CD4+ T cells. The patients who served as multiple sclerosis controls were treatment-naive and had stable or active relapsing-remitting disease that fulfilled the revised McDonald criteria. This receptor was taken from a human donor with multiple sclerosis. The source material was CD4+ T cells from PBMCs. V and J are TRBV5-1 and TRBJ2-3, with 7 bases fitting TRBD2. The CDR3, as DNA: TGCGCCAGCAGCTTGGGCGGGAGAGATGGGGAAGATACGCAGTATTTT. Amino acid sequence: CASSLGGRDGEDTQYF.